This T cell receptor (beta chain) came from a study of control samples from healthy donors and cancer patients. Produced via immunoSEQ multiplex PCR; TCRdb's table is partial and in-frame only. The data show under 150,000 clones, around 87% seen once. CDR1 is MNHEY and CDR2 is SVGAGI in the germline V gene. With 2 bases clipped from V and 6 bases from J, the junction kept 5 bases outside the gene matches. The length of the CDR3 is 15 residues. This sequence was found in a woman between 45 and 65 years old with colorectal cancer. The chain is built from TRBV6-5 and TRBJ1-4; 8 nucleotides align to TRBD1. The sequencing sample was made of PBMCs. CDR3 DNA sequence: TGTGCCAGCAGTTACACGACAGGGGTAGATGAAAAACTGTTTTTT. Translated, it gives CASSYTTGVDEKLFF.